This TCR beta chain was retrieved from a study of molecular identifiers for immune sequencing clone quantification (dated by TCRdb to about 2018). Study-level background: For a replicate experiment, the RNA from either 20,000 or 100,000 naive CD8 T cells was divided into five aliquots, and four of those aliquots went on to sequencing. CD8 T cells were used in a methods study to benchmark molecular-identifier clustering-based TCR repertoire sequencing (MIDCIRS) and TCR RNA copy counting. The research as a whole found: Modeling gave about 3.3 recovered TCR RNA copies per cell versus 8 to 10 by digital PCR, implying approximately 30% capture efficiency. Spiked-in Jurkat TCR RNA (roughly 10 copies' worth), which is not part of the donor repertoire, was contained in the naive libraries. When barcode sub-clustering was not used, chimeric consensus sequences inflated TCR diversity, with chimeras reaching as high as 47%. Highly expanded clone sizes could be underestimated if identical TCR molecules share a barcode. In CMV-specific effector cells, clones with more than 20 RNA copies contained over 98% of molecules, whereas in naive cells such clones contained under 1% of molecules. A single cell's worth of spiked-in Jurkat TCR RNA was reported detectable even among 850,000 to 1,000,000 naive CD8 T cells.

Library construction relied on PCR. Sequencing was performed on a NextSeq 500. Bulk TCR libraries were generated as previously described, with the TCR primers listed in Table S5 used. Purification of total RNA was performed with the Qiagen AllPrep DNA/RNA kit. Before analysis, reads from multiple sequencing runs of one library were combined. The original methods were these. Reads were retained only if an exact TCR constant sequence was present, and the retained reads were trimmed to 150 nt and grouped according to their 12-nt molecular barcodes. Within each barcode group, reads were sub-clustered at a 15% Levenshtein threshold, and quality-weighted consensus sequences were built per RNA molecule. Non-functional sequences were filtered out, along with any lower-count sequence sitting one edit away from another sequence. Based on a fit of two negative binomial distributions, barcode sub-clusters having less than 20% of the maximum read count were discarded. Starting from the raw public reads, TCRdb applied fastp trimming at Q25, assembled clones with MiXCR and retained in-frame beta chains. Each record represents a unique CDR3 protein, reported with the most common genes and DNA among its rows. It is TCRdb's table, rather than the study itself, that gives the V and J calls and clone size. The sample table lists approximately 630,000 distinct CDR3 sequences, about 25% of them with a count of one. The ten largest clonotypes hold 0.6% to 0.9% of the sample.

At least ten counts were recorded for this clonotype. Its antigen is not yet known. No clone much larger than this one lies a single base away; base qualities are absent. Libraries of naive CD8 T cells were built from about 19,000 to 1,100,000 sorted cells, with 10%, 30% or 50% of the purified RNA used. Naive CD8 T cells were FACS-sorted as CD8+CD4-CCR7+CD45RA+ on a BD FACSAria II into RLT Plus buffer. Detection sensitivity was tested by spiking Jurkat RNA equal to ten or so TCR copies' worth into samples containing 20,000-1,000,000 naive CD8 T cells. Enrichment of CD8 T cells was performed with RosetteSep CD8+ T Cell Enrichment Cocktail and Ficoll-Paque, after which ACK red cell lysis was carried out. The receptor was isolated from a human donor in good health. Some libraries in this study had Jurkat cell RNA spiked in. Sample: naive CD8+ T cells from blood, with Jurkat cell RNA spiked in. Per the publication, the cell subset or site label means: FACS-sorted CD8+CD4-CCR7+CD45RA+ naive T cells.

The nucleotide sequence is TGTGCCAGCAGCTTAGGGGCCTCAGAGACCCAGTACTTC. Its protein product is CASSLGASETQYF. The sequence links TRBV11-2 to TRBJ2-5, with the D gene not clear enough to name. Taken from the germline V gene, the CDR1 and CDR2 loops are SGHAT and FQNNGV. Including the terminal cysteine and phenylalanine, the CDR3 comprises 13 residues. CDR3 DNA only is kept here, 39 bases in frame from base 1. Trimming costs V 1 base and J 4 bases, and their ends lie 7 bases apart.